Below, 10 T cell receptor beta chains from the same sample are listed, as sequenced in a study of Graves' ophthalmopathy and Graves' hyperthyroidism. Investigators amplified TCR beta CDR3 regions from RNA transcripts. HTBI primers were used in a first-round RT-PCR, which preceded a second-round multiplex PCR. From the multiplex PCR reads, TCRdb called clonotypes with MiXCR, one entry per CDR3 protein. The data hold around 400,000 distinct CDR3 sequences, with about 17% observed a single time. Sequenced input: peripheral blood. The receptors here all came from a woman aged 18 to 35 with Graves' ophthalmopathy.

This clonotype showed up many times. The rearrangement joins TRBV7-3 to TRBJ2-2; the D gene is possibly TRBD2 (6 bases). The germline CDR1 and CDR2 sequences are SGHTA and FQGTGA. This CDR3 comprises 14 residues. V was clipped by 2 bases and J by 7 bases, with 11 bases between them. The CDR3 nucleotides read TGTGCCAGCAGCTTATCCTTGACTAGCGGGGAGCTGTTTTTT. Encoded protein: CASSLSLTSGELFF.

In this sample, this clonotype turned up many times. The genes are TRBV3-1 and TRBJ2-7, with 7 bases identical to TRBD2. The CDR3 extends over 12 amino acids. Germline V lookup: CDR1 LGHDT, CDR2 YNNKEL (reference sequence). The V gene end was trimmed by 4 bases and the J gene end by 8 bases; junction bases not matched to a gene: 5. The CDR3 is CASSPKTSKQYF. The DNA for the CDR3 is TGTGCCAGCAGCCCTAAGACTAGCAAGCAGTACTTC.

In this sample, this clonotype turned up many times. The rearrangement links TRBV6-1 to TRBJ2-7, with D perhaps TRBD1 (6 bases). V lost 6 bases, J lost 2 bases, and 11 bases lay in between. CDR1 is MNHNS, CDR2 SASEGT, per germline. The CDR3 is made up of 13 amino acids. CDR3 sequence (DNA): TGTGCCAGCAGCCCCACAGGGCCCTACGAGCAGTACTTC. It is translated as CASSPTGPYEQYF.

This clonotype occurred many times. V and J are TRBV28 and TRBJ2-5; the D gene is possibly TRBD2 (6 bases). V lost 2 bases, J lost 2 bases, and 12 bases lay in between. Germline V lookup: CDR1 MDHEN, CDR2 SYDVKM. The CDR3 totals 15 residues. The chain's CDR3 is CASSLNGAGQETQYF. The CDR3 nucleotides are TGTGCCAGCAGTTTAAACGGCGCGGGGCAAGAGACCCAGTACTTC.

This clonotype was counted ten times or more. The V gene is TRBV5-8, the J gene TRBJ1-3; D not certain. V was trimmed by 0 bases and J by 4 bases, leaving 8 bases between them. Germline values: CDR1 SGHTS, CDR2 YDEGEE. This CDR3 contains 14 residues. CDR3 bases: TGTGCCAGCAGCTTGGAACAAATCGGAAACACCATATATTTT. As protein: CASSLEQIGNTIYF.

This clonotype was seen ten or more times. This rearrangement joins TRBV5-5 to TRBJ1-6; 7 bases are a match to TRBD1. There are 18 residues in the CDR3. V gave up 6 bases and J gave up 5 bases; unmatched junction bases: 17. Germline loops: CDR1 SGHKS, CDR2 YYEKEE (reference sequence). CDR3 region: CASTQEGARPRDNSPLHF. CDR3 nucleotide sequence: TGTGCCAGCACGCAGGAGGGGGCTCGTCCTCGGGATAATTCACCCCTCCACTTT.

Many counts were recorded for this clonotype. The V call is TRBV6-2 or TRBV6-3, the J call TRBJ2-5, with 11 bases aligning to TRBD2. Per the germline V gene, CDR1 is MNHEY and CDR2 is SVGEGT. The CDR3 covers 15 residues. The junction had 5 bases not matched to a gene; V was cut back by 7 bases and J by 1 base. This chain's CDR3 is CASNTGTSGQETQYF. The CDR3 bases are TGTGCCAGCAATACCGGGACTAGCGGCCAAGAGACCCAGTACTTC.

This clonotype was found many times. The chain links TRBV20-1 to TRBJ1-2; 7 nucleotides line up with TRBD1. From germline, CDR1 is DFQATT and CDR2 SNEGSKA (reference sequence). Unmatched junction bases numbered 7, after V lost 5 bases and J lost 7 bases. This CDR3 contains 12 residues. Written as DNA, the CDR3 is TGCAGTGCTGGTACAGGGGAAGCTGGCTACACCTTC. Amino acid sequence: CSAGTGEAGYTF.

In its sample, this clonotype was seen many times. The chain couples TRBV24-1 to TRBJ2-7, with D unclear. V was cut by 4 bases and J by 3 bases, with 18 bases left in between. The germline CDR1 and CDR2 sequences are KGHDR and SFDVKD. The CDR3 is 16 residues long. The chain's CDR3 is CATSDANRSPSYEQYF. The CDR3 nucleotides are TGTGCCACCAGTGACGCGAACCGGAGCCCCAGCTACGAGCAGTACTTC.

V gene TRBV6-2 or TRBV6-3 combines with J gene TRBJ1-6; D perhaps matches TRBD1 (6 bases). This CDR3 has 13 residues. Germline CDR1 MNHEY, CDR2 SVGEGT. V lost 7 bases, J lost 9 bases, and 13 bases lay in between. CDR3 coding DNA: TGTGCCAGCACCCGAACAGGGCCTTCACCCCTCCACTTT. Its translation: CASTRTGPSPLHF.